This section outlines one T cell receptor beta chain sequence together with its context. This sample is drawn from a study of T cell responses to AZD1222 COVID-19 vaccine. V lost 3 bases and J lost 8, with 10 bases in between. This CDR3 comprises 12 residues. Germline values: CDR1 MDHEN, CDR2 SYDVKM. Clones were read by immunoSEQ multiplex PCR, and TCRdb kept only the in-frame ones, dropping some. The sample yields around 58,000 clones, around 90% seen once. This chain connects TRBV28 to TRBJ1-2; unclear D gene. The origin of this receptor is an adult who received the AZD1222 COVID-19 vaccine. Sequenced here: peripheral blood, sampled 28 days after the second AZD1222 dose. The CDR3 here is CASSFRGRGYTF. The CDR3 DNA reads TGTGCCAGCAGTTTCCGTGGACGAGGCTACACCTTC.